A single sample gave rise to the 12 T cell receptor beta chains below, sequenced in a study of graft-versus-host responses after intestinal transplantation. The table came from immunoSEQ multiplex PCR; TCRdb's copy has only in-frame clones and leaves some out. Of approximately 120,000 clones listed, roughly nine tenths are singletons. No antigen has been assigned to these receptors. The starting material was unstimulated CD4+ T cells sorted from spleen or lymph node cells, obtained before intestinal transplant. The receptors here all came from a human donor who received an intestinal transplant.

The chain carries TRBV19 and TRBJ1-2; D uncertain. This CDR3 spans 12 amino acids. CDR1 and CDR2 from the germline V gene are LNHDA and SQIVND (reference sequence). Trimming removed 6 bases at V and 3 bases at J, with 8 bases between. DNA for the CDR3: TGTGCCAGTAGCCCCCTCTACTATGGCTACACCTTC. Its protein is CASSPLYYGYTF.

The V and J genes are TRBV5-4 and TRBJ1-6, with a weak D call TRBD1 (5 bases). The CDR3 is made up of 15 amino acids. The germline V gene encodes CDR1 SGHNT and CDR2 YYREEE (reference sequence). V dropped 0 bases and J dropped 7 bases, with 11 bases sitting between them. Here the CDR3 DNA reads TGTGCCAGCAGCTTGGAAGGGGTTGGGAATTCACCCCTCCACTTT. This translates into CASSLEGVGNSPLHF.

This chain links TRBV6-5 with TRBJ2-6, with D tentatively TRBD1 (6 bases). The length of the CDR3 is 15 residues. Germline V gene data show CDR1 as MNHEY and CDR2 as SVGAGI. The V gene lost 5 bases and the J gene lost 4 bases, with 12 bases spanning the gap. The CDR3 is CASSPGDAGANVLTF. Written as DNA, the CDR3 is TGTGCCAGCAGTCCAGGGGACGCCGGGGCCAACGTCCTGACTTTC.

V is TRBV19 and J is TRBJ1-6; D call uncertain. V was shortened by 5 bases and J by 9 bases, with 11 bases between the two germline ends. The germline V gene encodes CDR1 LNHDA and CDR2 SQIVND (reference sequence). This CDR3 region has 13 residues. CDR3 sequence reads: CASSGGRGSPLHF. The CDR3 nucleotides are TGTGCCAGTAGTGGAGGGCGGGGTTCACCCCTCCACTTT.

The chain uses TRBV4-1 and TRBJ1-6; TRBD1 matches at 9 bases. Germline CDR1 is MGHRA and CDR2 is YSYEKL. V lost 0 bases, J lost 8 bases, and 5 bases stayed unmatched. This CDR3 has 16 residues. CDR3 amino acids: CASSQEGQGYDSPLHF. The CDR3 bases are TGCGCCAGCAGCCAAGAGGGACAGGGATATGATTCACCCCTCCACTTT.

The chain employs TRBV6-1 and TRBJ2-4; TRBD1 matches at 9 bases. The germline gives CDR1 MNHNS, CDR2 SASEGT. The V segment lost 5 bases and the J segment 7 bases; nucleotides outside the gene matches: 9. The CDR3 is made up of 15 amino acids. Here the CDR3 reads CASSPKVGTGNIQYF. CDR3 DNA sequence: TGTGCCAGCAGTCCAAAGGTGGGGACAGGGAACATTCAGTACTTC.

J is TRBJ1-5 and V is TRBV6-5, with D possibly being TRBD1 (6 bases). The CDR3 has 13 residues. Deletions cut 5 bases from V and 3 bases from J, with 8 bases between. CDR1 and CDR2 (germline): MNHEY, SVGAGI. CDR3 sequence: CASSGQSNQPQHF. The CDR3 region has the DNA TGTGCCAGCAGTGGACAGTCCAATCAGCCCCAGCATTTT.

This clone was recorded only once. The chain joins TRBV7-9 to TRBJ1-1, with D possibly TRBD1 on 6 matching bases. The CDR3 totals 14 residues. Germline V gene data show CDR1 as SEHNR and CDR2 as FQNEAQ (reference sequence). Trimming pared 7 bases from V and 5 bases from J, leaving 17 bases between. In nucleotides, the CDR3 is TGTGCCAGCACCCTGGACAGCCCGGGGACTGAAGCTTTCTTT. Translated: CASTLDSPGTEAFF.

The V and J genes are TRBV7-6 and TRBJ2-7; 7 positions match TRBD1. The CDR3 spans 15 residues. Germline CDR1 SGHVS, CDR2 FNYEAQ. Trimming cost V 0 bases and J 1 base; bases outside gene matches: 3. The CDR3 loop reads CASSLARDSSYEQYF. The CDR3, as DNA: TGTGCCAGCAGCTTAGCCCGGGACAGTTCCTACGAGCAGTACTTC. Combining the CDR3 with reference TRBV7-6 and TRBJ2-7 gives the whole variable domain GAGVSQSPRYKVTKRGQDVALRCDPISGHVSLYWYRQALGQGPEFLTYFNYEAQQDKSGLPNDRFSAERPEGSISTLTIQRTEQRDSAMYRCASSLARDSSYEQYFGPGTRLTVT.

This clone has more than one count but fewer than ten. V gene TRBV5-1 combines with J gene TRBJ2-7; D possibly matches TRBD1 or TRBD2 (5 bases each). Trimming left V 4 bases short and J 4 bases short, with 12 bases between. Germline CDR1 is SGHRS and CDR2 is YFSETQ. This CDR3 comprises 13 residues. This CDR3 reads CASSPGPRYEQYF. The CDR3 DNA reads as TGCGCCAGCAGCCCGGGACCTCGATACGAGCAGTACTTC.

In DNA, the CDR3 is TGCGCCAGCAGCTCAACGGGACAGGGAGGATACGAGCAGTACTTC. Its translation: CASSSTGQGGYEQYF. This chain links TRBV5-1 with TRBJ2-5, with TRBD1 matching 9 bases. The J call is uncertain, as TRBJ2-7 better fits the DNA end. CDR1 is SGHRS and CDR2 is YFSETQ in the germline V gene. This CDR3 has 15 residues.

This clone was observed once. The chain uses TRBV10-1 and TRBJ1-1, with D possibly being TRBD1 (6 bases). The CDR3 runs to 14 residues. V lost 4 bases and J lost 4, with 13 bases in between. Germline V gives CDR1 WNHNN, CDR2 SYGVQD (reference sequence). The CDR3 loop is CASSGYGGGTEAFF. Written as DNA, the CDR3 is TGCGCCAGCAGTGGATACGGGGGCGGCACTGAAGCTTTCTTT.